A single sample is the source of the 20 T cell receptor beta chains below, sequenced in a study of blood T cell repertoires in COVID-19. Assay: immunoSEQ multiplex PCR; the TCRdb copy retains only in-frame clones and omits some. The table includes about 15,000 clones, 70% to 90% detected once. The sequencing input was peripheral blood. These receptors were obtained from a woman between 65 and 79 years old in a cohort sampled during active or convalescent COVID-19.

The chain couples TRBV12-3 or TRBV12-4 to TRBJ2-6, with a possible D match to TRBD1 (6 bases). V was trimmed by 2 bases and J by 10 bases, leaving 9 bases between them. This CDR3 has 13 amino acids. For the CDR3, the DNA is TGTGCCAGCAGTTTAAACAGGGTTAACGTCCTGACTTTC. Protein product: CASSLNRVNVLTF.

The V and J genes are TRBV5-1 and TRBJ2-2; 7 positions match TRBD2. CDR1 SGHRS and CDR2 YFSETQ come from the germline V gene. This CDR3 has 16 residues. V trimming: 1 base; J trimming: 6 bases; junction bases outside the gene matches: 9. CDR3 sequence: CASSLPRGGVAGELFF. The CDR3 DNA follows: TGCGCCAGCAGCTTGCCCCGTGGGGGGGTTGCCGGGGAGCTGTTTTTT.

V gene TRBV20-1 combines with J gene TRBJ1-1, with no clear D. Germline V gene sequence: CDR1 DFQATT, CDR2 SNEGSKA (reference sequence). Trimming shortened V by 6 bases and J by 0 bases, and 5 bases separated the two germline ends. The CDR3 spans 11 residues. CDR3 sequence reads: CSAQLNTEAFF. As DNA, the CDR3 is TGCAGTGCCCAATTGAACACTGAAGCTTTCTTT.

The genes are TRBV11-2 and TRBJ2-4; possibly TRBD1 for D (5 bases). This CDR3 comprises 16 residues. CDR1 SGHAT and CDR2 FQNNGV come from the germline V gene. The V gene lost 2 bases and the J gene lost 3 bases, with 14 bases spanning the gap. The CDR3: CASSLLYGAVKNIQYF. CDR3 in DNA: TGTGCCAGCAGCTTACTCTATGGGGCTGTCAAAAACATTCAGTACTTC.

The V and J genes are TRBV19 and TRBJ2-7; 8 nucleotides match TRBD1. The CDR3 length is 15 residues. The germline V gene encodes CDR1 LNHDA and CDR2 SQIVND (reference sequence). V dropped 3 bases and J dropped 7; count of bases not matched to a gene: 11. The CDR3 here is CASSIAGTGPREQYF. CDR3 nucleotides: TGTGCCAGTAGTATCGCCGGGACAGGCCCCCGGGAGCAGTACTTC. The variable domain in full, with the rest retrieved from reference TRBV19 and TRBJ2-7, is DGGITQSPKYLFRKEGQNVTLSCEQNLNHDAMYWYRQDPGQGLRLIYYSQIVNDFQKGDIAEGYSVSREKKESFPLTVTSAQKNPTAFYLCASSIAGTGPREQYFGPGTRLTVT.

As DNA, the CDR3 is TGTGCCAGCAGCTACTCAGGGTACACCGGGGAGCTGTTTTTT. This translates into CASSYSGYTGELFF. This rearrangement joins TRBV7-3 to TRBJ2-2, with D tentatively TRBD1 (5 bases). Trimming shortened V by 4 bases and J by 3 bases, and 9 bases separated the two germline ends. CDR1 is SGHTA, CDR2 FQGTGA, per germline. The CDR3 loop spans 14 amino acids.

This rearrangement joins TRBV18 to TRBJ1-4; 7 bases fit TRBD1. The CDR3 length is 15 residues. Germline lookup yields CDR1 KGHSH and CDR2 LQKENI. J gave up 7 bases and V 2 bases, and 7 bases lay outside the gene matches. In nucleotides, the CDR3 is TGTGCCAGCTCACCAGATACAGGGGTGGTTGAAAAACTGTTTTTT. It specifies CASSPDTGVVEKLFF.

The chain combines TRBV19 with TRBJ1-2, with D possibly matching TRBD1 (5 bases). The germline V and J ends were trimmed by 7 bases and 6 bases, with 15 bases remaining between them. The CDR3 spans 13 residues. Germline CDR1 reads LNHDA; CDR2 reads SQIVND (reference sequence). CDR3: CASTSRAYNGYTF. Here the CDR3 DNA reads TGTGCCAGTACTTCCAGGGCATATAATGGCTACACCTTC.

This clone was detected only once. V and J are TRBV11-2 and TRBJ2-7, with D perhaps matching TRBD1 (5 bases). The CDR3 is 15 residues long. V lost 2 bases and J 5 bases, leaving 16 bases between the germline ends. CDR1 is SGHAT, CDR2 FQNNGV, per germline. CDR3 amino acids: CASSLWQDIIDEQYF. In nucleotides, the CDR3 is TGTGCCAGCAGCTTATGGCAGGACATCATCGACGAGCAGTACTTC.

The chain links TRBV6-1 to TRBJ1-1, with TRBD1 matching 8 bases. V lost 7 bases to trimming and J lost 2 bases; unmatched junction nucleotides: 15. Per the germline V gene, CDR1 is MNHNS and CDR2 is SASEGT. The CDR3 runs 17 residues. CDR3 in amino acids: CASTDFGQGAFNTEAFF. CDR3 bases: TGTGCCAGCACTGACTTTGGACAGGGAGCTTTTAACACTGAAGCTTTCTTT.

V gene TRBV11-3 combines with J gene TRBJ2-5; 7 nucleotides line up with TRBD2. The germline V gene encodes CDR1 SGHNT and CDR2 YENEEA. This CDR3 is built from 16 residues. V lost 5 bases to trimming and J lost 2 bases; unmatched junction nucleotides: 11. CDR3 amino acids: CASSPGTNPQQETQYF. The CDR3, as DNA: TGTGCCAGCAGCCCAGGGACTAACCCGCAACAAGAGACCCAGTACTTC.

This chain joins TRBV9 and TRBJ2-3, with D hard to call. The CDR3 length is 15 residues. Germline V gives CDR1 SGDLS, CDR2 YYNGEE. The V and J ends lost 4 bases and 3 bases respectively, with 15 bases between them. CDR3 sequence reads: CASSLNPGWTDTQYF. Here the CDR3 DNA reads TGTGCCAGCAGCTTAAATCCCGGGTGGACAGATACGCAGTATTTT.

This chain links TRBV3-1 (or the pseudogene TRBV3-2) with TRBJ1-2; D gene uncertain. Germline V lookup: CDR1 LGHDT, CDR2 YNNKEL (reference sequence). The CDR3 loop spans 14 amino acids. V lost 2 bases and J lost 0, with 7 bases in between. The CDR3 bases are TGTGCCAGCAGCCAAAGAGGGTCTAACTATGGCTACACCTTC. This translates into CASSQRGSNYGYTF.

The rearrangement joins TRBV7-2 to TRBJ2-2; D ambiguous. V was clipped by 1 base and J by 6 bases, with 9 bases between them. This CDR3 region has 14 residues. CDR1 SGHTA and CDR2 FQGNSA come from the germline V gene. CDR3 sequence: CASSLDLMAGELFF. DNA of the CDR3: TGTGCCAGCAGCTTAGACCTAATGGCCGGGGAGCTGTTTTTT.

This sequence joins TRBV21-1 and TRBJ2-3; the table's D call, TRBD2, was not checked against the DNA. TRBV21-1 is a pseudogene locus. The CDR3 has 15 amino acids. The chain's CDR3 is CASSKGTGSTDTQYF. The DNA for the CDR3 is TGTGCCAGCAGCAAAGGAACTGGTAGCACAGATACGCAGTATTTT.

The V call is TRBV7-9, the J call TRBJ2-3, with D perhaps TRBD1 (7 bases). V gave up 3 bases and J gave up 6 bases, with 10 bases separating them. Germline CDR1 SEHNR, CDR2 FQNEAQ (reference sequence). The CDR3 has 13 amino acids. CDR3 coding DNA: TGTGCCAGCAGCTTCAGGGGGGAGGATACGCAGTATTTT. It is translated as CASSFRGEDTQYF.

This clone was counted a few times. This chain links TRBV5-6 with TRBJ1-5, with D maybe TRBD1 (5 bases). Deletions cut 0 bases from V and 7 bases from J, with 11 bases between. The CDR3 runs 14 residues. Germline CDR1 reads SGHDT; CDR2 reads YYEEEE. The CDR3 sequence is CASSLAGGVQPQHF. The CDR3 DNA is TGTGCCAGCAGCTTGGCCGGAGGGGTGCAGCCCCAGCATTTT. The full variable domain, its missing parts supplied by reference TRBV5-6 and TRBJ1-5, is DAGVTQSPTHLIKTRGQQVTLRCSPKSGHDTVSWYQQALGQGPQFIFQYYEEEERQRGNFPDRFSGHQFPNYSSELNVNALLLGDSALYLCASSLAGGVQPQHFGDGTRLSIL.

In DNA, the CDR3 is TGCGCCAGCAGCCCTCAGCGGGGGGGCCGCTACGAGCAGTACTTC. This gives the protein CASSPQRGGRYEQYF. The chain employs TRBV4-3 and TRBJ2-7; 10 nucleotides agree with TRBD2. The V and J ends lost 4 bases and 3 bases, in that order; junction bases with no gene match: 6. This CDR3 has 15 amino acids. Germline V CDR1 and CDR2: LGHNA, YSLEER.

The rearrangement uses TRBV7-2 and TRBJ2-7; 8 bases fit TRBD2. V lost 5 bases, J lost 4 bases, and 10 bases stayed unmatched. This CDR3 is built from 15 residues. Germline-derived CDR1 and CDR2 are SGHTA and FQGNSA. In nucleotides, the CDR3 is TGTGCCAGCAGCCCCACTACGGGACTAGTTTACGAGCAGTACTTC. Translation gives CASSPTTGLVYEQYF.

The V call is TRBV28, the J call TRBJ1-4; weak D call: TRBD1 (6 bases). The CDR3 length is 15 residues. Germline V lookup: CDR1 MDHEN, CDR2 SYDVKM. The germline V and J ends were trimmed by 10 bases and 12 bases, with 27 bases remaining between them. Here the CDR3 reads CAIEGARGRGSELFF. CDR3 sequence (DNA): TGTGCCATCGAAGGGGCCCGAGGCAGGGGAAGCGAACTGTTTTTT.